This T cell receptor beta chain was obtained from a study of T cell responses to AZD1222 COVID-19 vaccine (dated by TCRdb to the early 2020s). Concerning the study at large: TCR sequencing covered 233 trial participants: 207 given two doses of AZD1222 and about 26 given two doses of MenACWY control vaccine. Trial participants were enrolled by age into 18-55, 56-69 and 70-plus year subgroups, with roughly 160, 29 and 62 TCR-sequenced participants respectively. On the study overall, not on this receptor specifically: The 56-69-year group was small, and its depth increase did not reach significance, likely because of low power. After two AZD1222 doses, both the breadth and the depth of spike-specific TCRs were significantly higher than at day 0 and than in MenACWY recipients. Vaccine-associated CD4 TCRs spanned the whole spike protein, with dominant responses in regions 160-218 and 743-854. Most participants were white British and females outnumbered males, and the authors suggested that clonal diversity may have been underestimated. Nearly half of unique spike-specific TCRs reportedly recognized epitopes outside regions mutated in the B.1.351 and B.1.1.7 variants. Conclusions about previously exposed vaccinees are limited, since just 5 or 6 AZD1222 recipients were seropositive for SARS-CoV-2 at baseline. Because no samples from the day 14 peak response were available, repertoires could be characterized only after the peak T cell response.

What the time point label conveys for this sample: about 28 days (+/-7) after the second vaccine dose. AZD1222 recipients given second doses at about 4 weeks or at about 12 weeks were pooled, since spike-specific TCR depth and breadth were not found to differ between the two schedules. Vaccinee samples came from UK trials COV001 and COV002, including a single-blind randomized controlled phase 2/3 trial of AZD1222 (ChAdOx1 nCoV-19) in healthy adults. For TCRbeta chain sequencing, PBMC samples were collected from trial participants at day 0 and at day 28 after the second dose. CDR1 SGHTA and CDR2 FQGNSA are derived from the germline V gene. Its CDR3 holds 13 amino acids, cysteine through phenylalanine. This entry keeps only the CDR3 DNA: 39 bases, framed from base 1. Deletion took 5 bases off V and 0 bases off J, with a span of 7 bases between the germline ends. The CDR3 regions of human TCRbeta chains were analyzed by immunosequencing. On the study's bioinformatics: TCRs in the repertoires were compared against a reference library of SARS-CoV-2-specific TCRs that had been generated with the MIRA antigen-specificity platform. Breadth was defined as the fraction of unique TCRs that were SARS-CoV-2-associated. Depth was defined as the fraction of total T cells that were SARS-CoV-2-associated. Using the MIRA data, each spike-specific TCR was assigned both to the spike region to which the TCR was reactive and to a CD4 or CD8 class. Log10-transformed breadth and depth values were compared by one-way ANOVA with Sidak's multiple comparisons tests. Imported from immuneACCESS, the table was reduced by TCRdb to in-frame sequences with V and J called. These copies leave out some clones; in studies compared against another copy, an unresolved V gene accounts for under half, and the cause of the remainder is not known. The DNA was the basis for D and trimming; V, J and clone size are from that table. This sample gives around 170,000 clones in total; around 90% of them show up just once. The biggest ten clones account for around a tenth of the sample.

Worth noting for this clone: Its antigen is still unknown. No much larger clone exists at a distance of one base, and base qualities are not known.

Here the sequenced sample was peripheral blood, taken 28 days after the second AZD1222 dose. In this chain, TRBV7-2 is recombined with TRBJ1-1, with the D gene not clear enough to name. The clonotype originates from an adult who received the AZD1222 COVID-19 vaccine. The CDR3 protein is CASSPEMNTEAFF. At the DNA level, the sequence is TGTGCCAGCAGCCCGGAGATGAACACTGAAGCTTTCTTT. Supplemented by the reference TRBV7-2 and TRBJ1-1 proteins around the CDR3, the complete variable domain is GAGVSQSPSNKVTEKGKDVELRCDPISGHTALYWYRQSLGQGLEFLIYFQGNSAPDKSGLPSDRFSAERTGGSVSTLTIQRTQQEDSAVYLCASSPEMNTEAFFGQGTRLTVV.